This entry lists 5 T cell receptor beta chains sequenced from one sample in a study of T cells in Graves' hyperthyroidism and ophthalmopathy. TCR beta CDR3 regions were amplified from RNA. An initial round of RT-PCR targeting the TCR CDR3 relied on the HTBI primer set. TCRdb fed the multiplex PCR reads into MiXCR, producing one record per CDR3 protein. This table has about 420,000 distinct CDR3 sequences, roughly 13% appearing once. Sequenced material: blood. The origin of the receptors is a woman between 18 and 29 years old with Graves' hyperthyroidism.

This clonotype was found many times. This chain connects TRBV5-1 to TRBJ2-7; D unresolved. The CDR3 spans 13 residues. The germline V gene encodes CDR1 SGHRS and CDR2 YFSETQ. The V gene lost 0 bases and the J gene lost 4 bases, with 8 bases spanning the gap. CDR3 protein: CASSLDSGYEQYF. In nucleotides, the CDR3 is TGCGCCAGCAGCTTGGATTCCGGGTACGAGCAGTACTTC.

This clonotype came up many times. The chain joins TRBV12-3 or TRBV12-4 to TRBJ1-1; 7 nucleotides agree with TRBD1. Unmatched junction bases numbered 9, after V lost 6 bases and J lost 5 bases. The CDR3 contains 14 residues. The chain's CDR3 is CASRPGQQKTEAFF. The CDR3 region has the DNA TGTGCCAGCAGACCGGGACAGCAGAAAACTGAAGCTTTCTTT.

This clonotype was counted many times. The chain uses TRBV20-1 and TRBJ2-1; TRBD2 matches 10 bases. V lost 5 bases and J lost 8; bases outside the gene matches: 12. Per the germline V gene, CDR1 is DFQATT and CDR2 is SNEGSKA (reference sequence). The CDR3 sequence is 15 residues long. The CDR3 DNA reads as TGCAGTGCTTACAAGCTAGCGGGAGTTATGGATGAGCAGTTCTTC. It specifies CSAYKLAGVMDEQFF.

As to this clonotype: A much larger clone sits a single nucleotide away, making a read error possible. This sequence joins TRBV18 and TRBJ2-7, with no clear D. The germline V gene has CDR1 KGHSH and CDR2 LQKENI. V was clipped by 8 bases and J by 0 bases, with 11 bases between them. CDR3 length equals 13 residues. The CDR3 sequence is CASPMPSSYEQYF. CDR3 coding DNA: TGTGCCAGCCCAATGCCTAGCTCCTACGAGCAGTACTTC. Variable domain in full (rest from reference TRBV18 and TRBJ2-7): NAGVMQNPRHLVRRRGQEARLRCSPMKGHSHVYWYRQLPEEGLKFMVYLQKENIIDESGMPKERFSAEFPKEGPSILRIQQVVRGDSAAYFCASPMPSSYEQYFGPGTRLTVT.

In its sample, this clonotype was seen a few times. This chain links TRBV9 with TRBJ1-2, with a weak D call TRBD1 (6 bases). Germline V gives CDR1 SGDLS, CDR2 YYNGEE. This CDR3 has 15 residues. Trimming pared 3 bases from V and 5 bases from J, leaving 17 bases between. The CDR3 DNA follows: TGTGCCAGCAGCGCCTACGGGACAAGGGAGTATGGCTACACCTTC. This translates into CASSAYGTREYGYTF.